Listed here are 3 T cell receptor beta chains from one sample, sequenced in a study of T cells in Graves' hyperthyroidism and ophthalmopathy. What was amplified from RNA transcripts were TCR beta CDR3 regions. HTBI primers were employed in a first-round RT-PCR of the TCR CDR3. TCRdb recomputed calls from the multiplex PCR reads with MiXCR, one row per CDR3 protein. Of about 520,000 distinct CDR3 sequences listed, approximately 25% were seen once; the top ten hold 11%. Specimen: blood. These receptors were taken from a woman aged 25-40 years with Graves' ophthalmopathy.

In its sample, this clonotype was seen many times. The J gene is TRBJ2-7, the V gene TRBV7-8; 8 bases fit TRBD1. J was trimmed by 6 bases and V by 4 bases; bases with no gene match: 11. The germline gives CDR1 SGHVS, CDR2 FQNEAQ. CDR3 length: 15 residues. The CDR3 sequence is CASSSYPGQVSEQYF. In DNA form, the CDR3 reads TGTGCCAGCAGCTCATACCCGGGACAGGTTAGCGAGCAGTACTTC. The full variable domain, its missing parts supplied by reference TRBV7-8 and TRBJ2-7, is GAGVSQSPRYKVAKRGQDVALRCDPISGHVSLFWYQQALGQGPEFLTYFQNEAQLDKSGLPSDRFFAERPEGSVSTLKIQRTQQEDSAVYLCASSSYPGQVSEQYFGPGTRLTVT.

Ten or more counts support this clonotype. The V gene is TRBV25-1, the J gene TRBJ1-6, with 7 positions matching TRBD1. Germline V lookup: CDR1 MGHDK, CDR2 SYGVNS. Germline trimming cut 2 bases from V and 6 bases from J; bases unmatched to any gene: 7. This CDR3 region has 16 residues. The CDR3 DNA reads TGTGCCAGCAGTGAAGAACAGGGGACTCCTAATTCACCCCTCCACTTT. Translation gives CASSEEQGTPNSPLHF.

This clonotype came up many times. This chain uses TRBV6-1 with TRBJ1-5; 10 bases map to TRBD1. Germline V gene sequence: CDR1 MNHNS, CDR2 SASEGT. The CDR3 is 14 amino acids. Trimming cost V 4 bases and J 7 bases; bases outside gene matches: 4. The CDR3 DNA reads as TGTGCCAGCAGTGCGACAGGGGGCTGGCAGCCCCAGCATTTT. Amino acids: CASSATGGWQPQHF.